The 20 T cell receptor beta chains below were found in one sample sequenced in a study of identical twins. One entry per CDR3 protein results from TCRdb running MiXCR on the 5' RACE reads. The table shows hundreds of thousands of distinct CDR3 sequences, with roughly an eighth occurring only once. This same sample was also part of a study on yellow fever vaccine responses in identical twins.

Sequenced sample: PBMCs. Receptors originate from a woman aged 18-29 years in good health.

The sample holds a few counts of this clonotype. The chain uses TRBV6-2 or TRBV6-3 and TRBJ1-4, with 7 bases fitting TRBD1. CDR3 length: 14 amino acids. CDR1 and CDR2 (germline): MNHEY, SVGEGT. The V segment lost 5 bases and the J segment 5 bases; nucleotides outside the gene matches: 5. CDR3 nucleotide sequence: TGTGCCAGCAGTCAAGGGGGCGAGAATGAAAAACTGTTTTTT. Translation gives CASSQGGENEKLFF.

The V gene is TRBV6-5, the J gene TRBJ2-7; the D gene is possibly TRBD1 (6 bases). Trimming removed 3 bases at V and 0 bases at J, with 9 bases between. Germline CDR1 MNHEY, CDR2 SVGAGI. The CDR3 covers 14 residues. CDR3 loop: CASSYGGHSYEQYF. The CDR3 DNA reads as TGTGCCAGCAGTTATGGGGGACACTCCTACGAGCAGTACTTC.

This clonotype was seen more than once but under ten times. The rearrangement links TRBV7-9 to TRBJ2-1; D is uncertain. V was shortened by 5 bases and J by 8 bases, with 13 bases between the two germline ends. From germline, CDR1 is SEHNR and CDR2 FQNEAQ (reference sequence). The CDR3 is 13 residues long. CDR3 coding DNA: TGTGCCAGCAGCCCTGACCCCTGGTATGAGCAGTTCTTC. It specifies CASSPDPWYEQFF.

This clonotype was detected ten times or more. V gene TRBV10-3 combines with J gene TRBJ2-3; TRBD2 matches 8 bases. Germline V CDR1 and CDR2: ENHRY, SYGVKD. There are 15 residues in the CDR3. V lost 0 bases and J lost 9; bases outside the gene matches: 8. CDR3 coding DNA: TGTGCCATCAGTGAGTCCCACGGGGGGGCCGAAACGCAGTATTTT. Translation: CAISESHGGAETQYF.

This chain joins TRBV10-3 and TRBJ2-7; TRBD2 agrees at 10 bases. J gave up 0 bases and V 6 bases, and 2 bases lay outside the gene matches. This CDR3 has 14 residues. CDR1 and CDR2 (germline): ENHRY, SYGVKD. The CDR3 DNA reads TGTGCCATCAGACCTAGCGGGAGCTCCTACGAGCAGTACTTC. It codes for CAIRPSGSSYEQYF.

The chain has TRBV12-5 and TRBJ1-2; no clear D. Between the trimmed V and J ends, which lost 7 bases and 2 bases, there was a span of 11 bases. Germline assignment: CDR1 LGHNT and CDR2 FRNRAP. CDR3 length: 13 amino acids. The CDR3, as DNA: TGTGCTAGTGTGGACGGGAGAAACTATGGCTACACCTTC. Its translation is CASVDGRNYGYTF.

This clonotype came up a few times. The chain recombines TRBV10-3 with TRBJ1-4, with D hard to call. Trimming removed 6 bases at V and 6 bases at J, with 11 bases between. CDR3 length equals 13 residues. Per the germline V gene, CDR1 is ENHRY and CDR2 is SYGVKD. The CDR3 DNA sequence: TGTGCCATCAGGAGGAGTGGTGATGAAAAACTGTTTTTT. Amino acid sequence: CAIRRSGDEKLFF.

This clonotype was seen a few times. The chain employs TRBV20-1 and TRBJ2-7, with TRBD2 matching over 14 bases. Germline V CDR1 and CDR2: DFQATT, SNEGSKA (reference sequence). The J segment lost 6 bases and the V segment lost 0 bases, leaving 4 bases of the junction unmatched. There are 15 residues in the CDR3. The CDR3, as DNA: TGCAGTGCTAGAGATGGACTAGCGGGAGGAGGCGAGCAGTACTTC. Protein: CSARDGLAGGGEQYF.

A few counts support this clonotype. The chain carries TRBV5-1 and TRBJ1-1, with TRBD1 as a possible D gene (5 bases). Germline V lookup: CDR1 SGHRS, CDR2 YFSETQ. V dropped 4 bases and J dropped 5 bases, with 18 bases sitting between them. This CDR3 is 15 amino acids long. In nucleotides, the CDR3 is TGCGCCAGCAGCCCAATTGGGGGGGAGAGAACTGAAGCTTTCTTT. Translation: CASSPIGGERTEAFF.

This clonotype was counted at least ten times. This chain uses TRBV20-1 with TRBJ2-3; the D gene is possibly TRBD2 (6 bases). From germline, CDR1 is DFQATT and CDR2 SNEGSKA (reference sequence). V gave up 5 bases and J gave up 4 bases, with 16 bases separating them. The CDR3 loop spans 14 amino acids. The CDR3 sequence: CSASDFTGADTQYF. Here the CDR3 DNA reads TGCAGTGCTTCGGACTTCACGGGGGCAGATACGCAGTATTTT.

This sequence joins TRBV7-8 and TRBJ1-2, with 8 bases that match TRBD1. The V gene end was trimmed by 0 bases and the J gene end by 7 bases; junction bases not matched to a gene: 10. CDR3 size: 16 residues. Germline V lookup: CDR1 SGHVS, CDR2 FQNEAQ. In nucleotides, the CDR3 is TGTGCCAGCAGCTTAGCCCGGTGGGGACAGGTTGGTGGCTACACCTTC. This encodes CASSLARWGQVGGYTF. Combining the CDR3 with reference TRBV7-8 and TRBJ1-2 gives the whole variable domain GAGVSQSPRYKVAKRGQDVALRCDPISGHVSLFWYQQALGQGPEFLTYFQNEAQLDKSGLPSDRFFAERPEGSVSTLKIQRTQQEDSAVYLCASSLARWGQVGGYTFGSGTRLTVV.

A few counts support this clonotype. V gene TRBV28 combines with J gene TRBJ2-7, with unresolved D. From germline, CDR1 is MDHEN and CDR2 SYDVKM. Trimming shortened V by 7 bases and J by 2 bases, and 9 bases separated the two germline ends. There are 12 residues in the CDR3. CDR3 region: CASTVGTYEQYF. The DNA of the CDR3 is TGTGCCAGCACGGTCGGAACCTACGAGCAGTACTTC.

This clonotype was picked up a small number of times. The chain recombines TRBV4-1 with TRBJ1-2; no firm D call. Germline V gene lookup returns CDR1 MGHRA and CDR2 YSYEKL. CDR3 length: 14 residues. V dropped 1 base and J dropped 6 bases, with 12 bases sitting between them. CDR3 DNA: TGCGCCAGCAGCCAAGTAATCGTTGGGGATGGCTACACCTTC. The encoded protein is CASSQVIVGDGYTF.

The chain joins TRBV6-1 to TRBJ1-1, with 8 bases fitting TRBD1. V lost 8 bases and J lost 5; bases outside the gene matches: 19. The germline gives CDR1 MNHNS, CDR2 SASEGT. This CDR3 is built from 17 residues. CDR3 in DNA: TGTGCCAGCGAGGTAGGACGCTTCGGACAGGGAGGGACTGAAGCTTTCTTT. Its protein is CASEVGRFGQGGTEAFF.

The chain recombines TRBV12-3 or TRBV12-4 with TRBJ2-1; 16 nucleotides line up with TRBD2. V shed 6 bases, J shed 5 bases, and the junction held 16 bases outside the gene matches. This CDR3 spans 20 amino acids. Here the CDR3 DNA reads TGTGCCAGCAGACCACGCCGTAGAGGGACTAGCGGGGGGGTCCACAATGAGCAGTTCTTC. Its translation is CASRPRRRGTSGGVHNEQFF.

This clonotype has ten or more counts. The chain recombines TRBV18 with TRBJ1-1; D is possibly TRBD1 (6 bases). Germline assignment: CDR1 KGHSH and CDR2 LQKENI. The V gene lost 3 bases and the J gene lost 1 base, with 12 bases spanning the gap. The CDR3 contains 15 residues. Written as DNA, the CDR3 is TGTGCCAGCTCACCCTCCACAGGGACGAACACTGAAGCTTTCTTT. It is translated as CASSPSTGTNTEAFF.

This clonotype has a handful of counts. The chain combines TRBV5-1 with TRBJ1-1; no firm D call. The germline gives CDR1 SGHRS, CDR2 YFSETQ. This CDR3 region has 12 residues. Trimming stripped 3 bases from V and 6 bases from J, with 9 bases between. This CDR3 reads CASSSETAEAFF. CDR3 DNA: TGCGCCAGCAGCTCGGAGACGGCTGAAGCTTTCTTT. Supplemented by reference TRBV5-1 and TRBJ1-1, the full variable domain reads KAGVTQTPRYLIKTRGQQVTLSCSPISGHRSVSWYQQTPGQGLQFLFEYFSETQRNKGNFPGRFSGRQFSNSRSEMNVSTLELGDSALYLCASSSETAEAFFGQGTRLTVV.

This clonotype was counted ten times or more. J is TRBJ1-5 and V is TRBV5-6; D may be TRBD1 (6 bases). Germline CDR1 SGHDT, CDR2 YYEEEE. This CDR3 spans 16 amino acids. The V gene lost 0 bases and the J gene lost 0 bases, with 10 bases spanning the gap. CDR3: CASSLGGGNSNQPQHF. In nucleotides, the CDR3 is TGTGCCAGCAGCTTGGGAGGGGGGAATAGCAATCAGCCCCAGCATTTT.

This clonotype has more than one count but fewer than ten. This chain joins TRBV9 and TRBJ2-5, with 8 bases fitting TRBD2. This CDR3 region has 15 residues. The germline V gene encodes CDR1 SGDLS and CDR2 YYNGEE. V was pared by 0 bases and J by 4 bases, with 5 bases of the junction left unmatched. CDR3 nucleotide sequence: TGTGCCAGCAGCGTAGAGGACGGGAGGGGAGAGACCCAGTACTTC. Translating gives CASSVEDGRGETQYF.

This clonotype turned up a few times. This chain links TRBV4-1 with TRBJ1-2; D not resolved. In germline, CDR1 is MGHRA, CDR2 YSYEKL. Trimming removed 5 bases at V and 6 bases at J, with 19 bases between. CDR3 length: 15 amino acids. In DNA form, the CDR3 reads TGCGCCAGCAGCTACACCGGGAGCACCTCGGATGGCTACACCTTC. Amino acids: CASSYTGSTSDGYTF.